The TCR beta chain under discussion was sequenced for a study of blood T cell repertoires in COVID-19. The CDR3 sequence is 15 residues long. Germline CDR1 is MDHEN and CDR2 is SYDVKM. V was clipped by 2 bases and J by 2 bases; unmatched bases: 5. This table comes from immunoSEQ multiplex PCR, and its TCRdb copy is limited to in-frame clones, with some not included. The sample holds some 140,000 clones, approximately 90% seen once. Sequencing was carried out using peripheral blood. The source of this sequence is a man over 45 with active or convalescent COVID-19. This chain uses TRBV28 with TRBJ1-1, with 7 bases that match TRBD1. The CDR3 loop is CASSLEGAGNTEAFF. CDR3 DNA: TGTGCCAGCAGTTTAGAGGGGGCAGGAAACACTGAAGCTTTCTTT.